This T cell receptor beta chain is from a study of blood T cells in healthy people across ages. This clonotype has just a few counts. A second 7 to 11 cycle PCR used barcoded and J-beta primers. CDR3-containing paired-end reads numbered at least 2.5 million in each sample. TCRdb reprocessed the 5' RACE reads with MiXCR, giving one entry per CDR3 protein. The repertoire holds a few hundred thousand distinct CDR3 sequences, with about 28% as singletons. This CDR3 contains 15 residues. Germline lookup yields CDR1 SGHDN and CDR2 FVKESK. These same records also appear under a second study, on T cells of mothers and their children.

The rearrangement links TRBV14 to TRBJ2-5, with 7 bases fitting TRBD2. Near its end, the DNA agrees better with TRBJ2-7, so the J call may be wrong. The sequencing input was blood. The clonotype originates from a boy between 2 and 10 years old in good health. CDR3 coding DNA: TGTGCCAGCAGCCAAGCCCCTAGCGGTCACTACGAGCAGTACTTC. Translating it yields CASSQAPSGHYEQYF.